Reported below is one T cell receptor (beta chain). No antigen is known for it. The data were obtained in a study of identifying expanded T cells in peripheral blood. Study-wide points: Technical replicates showed roughly 1.2 changed clones; roughly two weeks about 16; four weeks 19.

The CDR3 spans 16 residues. V shed 1 base and J shed 1 base, with 14 bases lying between them. Germline lookup yields CDR1 SNHLY and CDR2 FYNNEI. Method: immunoSEQ multiplex PCR; TCRdb's copy keeps in-frame clones and lacks some. This sample carries approximately 130,000 clones, 70% to 90% of them seen once, and the ten largest clones take about 8%. The sample consisted of blood. The rearrangement joins TRBV2 to TRBJ2-7; D might be TRBD1 (5 bases). This sequence originates from a person aged 18 to 75 in good health. In nucleotides, the CDR3 is TGTGCCAGCAGTGAAGAGGATCAGGGTAGGTCCTACGAGCAGTACTTC. Translated: CASSEEDQGRSYEQYF.